The subject of this entry is one TCR beta chain. Generated by immunoSEQ multiplex PCR, the TCRdb table keeps only in-frame clones and is missing some. The sample records around 200,000 clones, around four fifths being singletons. V gave up 0 bases and J gave up 2 bases, with 8 bases separating them. CDR3 length: 14 residues. CDR1 is SGHNT and CDR2 is YYREEE in the germline V gene (reference sequence). This specimen comes from a study of blood T cell repertoires in COVID-19. The sequenced sample consisted of peripheral blood. This chain links TRBV5-4 with TRBJ2-5, with a weak D call TRBD1 (6 bases). The receptor's source is a woman between 40 and 50 years old with acute or convalescent COVID-19. The CDR3 DNA follows: TGTGCCAGCAGCTTGGGAGGGGGACAAGAGACCCAGTACTTC. Encoded protein: CASSLGGGQETQYF. Full variable domain (rest looked up from reference TRBV5-4 and TRBJ2-5): ETGVTQSPTHLIKTRGQQVTLRCSSQSGHNTVSWYQQALGQGPQFIFQYYREEENGRGNFPPRFSGLQFPNYSSELNVNALELDDSALYLCASSLGGGQETQYFGPGTRLLVL.